A selection of T cell receptor beta chains follows, all from one sample in a study of shared clonotypes between healthy human individuals. Sequencing was performed with immunoSEQ multiplex PCR; in TCRdb, only in-frame clones are kept and a portion is missing. Here the sample spans 400,000 to 600,000 clones, around 96% being singletons. The sequenced material came from naive CD4+ T cells sorted from blood. These receptors were taken from a woman in her twenties or thirties in good health. The CDR3 runs from the conserved cysteine through the conserved F or W. Each record gives: V gene, J gene, CDR3 protein.

TRBV7-2	TRBJ1-1	CASSWDGNTEAFF
TRBV30	TRBJ2-3	CAWSVRRVTDTQYF
TRBV4-1	TRBJ1-5	CASSQDLSNQPQHF
TRBV18	TRBJ1-5	CASSQDRDLQPQHF
TRBV11-3	TRBJ2-7	CASSLEAAVRPYEQYF
TRBV5-1	TRBJ2-7	CASSLLGGTPAYEQYF
TRBV29-1	NA	CSANAGHSSYEQYF
TRBV28	TRBJ2-1	CATTGAGGYNEQFF
TRBV29-1	TRBJ1-5	CSASPRVSNQPQHF
TRBV28	TRBJ2-1	CASSSGIFFNEQFF
TRBV28	TRBJ2-7	CASSESRGMRYF
TRBV7-7	TRBJ2-7	CASKKQGYEQYF
TRBV19	TRBJ1-4	CASSAGPPMSEKLFF
TRBV28	TRBJ1-5	CASSLYLLGVGQPQHF
TRBV10-2	TRBJ1-2	CASRDRGYGYTF
TRBV2	TRBJ1-1	CASSEEGQGRTEAFF
TRBV5-1	TRBJ2-2	CASSSSGFRTGELFF
TRBV2	TRBJ1-4	CASKTREAGEKLFF
TRBV6-1	TRBJ2-7	CASSEGTGGPYEQYF
TRBV19	TRBJ1-1	CASSTTGGTEAFF
TRBV11-2	TRBJ1-1	CASSFEGAGTEAFF
TRBV7-9	TRBJ2-1	CASSLRQEFDEQFF
TRBV28	TRBJ2-7	CASSRGLAETYEQYF
TRBV27	TRBJ1-5	CASRPRPTGDNQPQHF
TRBV5-1	TRBJ2-1	CASSLRLANEQFF
TRBV28	TRBJ2-7	CASTRAGTDYEQYF
TRBV28	TRBJ1-2	CASSLDSYGYTF
TRBV4-2	TRBJ2-3	CASSQPGAQVSDTQYF
TRBV28	TRBJ1-5	CASIAGGASYYQPQHF
TRBV2	TRBJ2-2	CASSGPPRASGELFF
TRBV25-1	TRBJ2-7	CASSGERQGLTYEQYF
TRBV14	TRBJ2-2	CASSQGRGELFF
TRBV5-1	TRBJ2-3	CASSLVSGRAAITDTQYF
TRBV5-1	TRBJ2-5	CASSLNSGRAHSIPEETQYF
TRBV27	TRBJ2-3	CASSSHGTDTQYF
TRBV28	TRBJ1-5	CASSYDSTDQPQHF
TRBV28	NA	CASSPRFSSYDSGEQYF
TRBV19	TRBJ2-2	CASRSTGELFF
TRBV4-2	TRBJ1-1	CASSQGQGQMFTEAFF
TRBV2	TRBJ2-3	CASSPEQGAQYF
TRBV28	TRBJ2-7	CASSPPRYRAGNSYEQYF
TRBV21-1	TRBJ2-7	CASSNSAGIRSYEQYF
TRBV5-1	TRBJ2-7	CASSLERETHEQYF
TRBV4-2	TRBJ2-2	CASSLLVRTNTGELFF
TRBV11-3	TRBJ2-2	CASSLASPSNTGELFF
TRBV27	TRBJ2-6	CASSSLRRSGANVLTF
TRBV18	TRBJ2-7	CASSPPGQSSYEQYF
TRBV5-6	TRBJ1-3	CASSLLGGSGSGNTIYF